One sample yielded the 6 T cell receptor beta chains listed below, sequenced in a study of T cell responses to AZD1222 COVID-19 vaccine. Assay used: immunoSEQ multiplex PCR; TCRdb lists only in-frame clones, some missing. This sample carries roughly 130,000 clones, roughly 85% of them seen once, and the ten largest clones take around 8%. This sample comprised peripheral blood, obtained on day 0 of AZD1222 vaccination. Every receptor here comes from an adult in good health.

The chain links TRBV2 to TRBJ1-1; 9 nucleotides line up with TRBD1. This CDR3 contains 15 residues. The germline V gene encodes CDR1 SNHLY and CDR2 FYNNEI. After removal of 2 bases from V and 11 bases from J, the junction contained 12 bases not matched to a gene. Here the CDR3 reads CASSETSRDRARAFF. The CDR3, as DNA: TGTGCCAGCAGTGAAACCTCTCGGGACAGGGCTCGGGCTTTCTTT. Together with reference TRBV2 and TRBJ1-1, the CDR3 gives the full variable domain: EPEVTQTPSHQVTQMGQEVILRCVPISNHLYFYWYRQILGQKVEFLVSFYNNEISEKSEIFDDQFSVERPDGSNFTLKIRSTKLEDSAMYFCASSETSRDRARAFFGQGTRLTVV.

The V call is TRBV27, the J call TRBJ2-7; TRBD1 matches 7 bases. This CDR3 has 14 residues. Germline-derived CDR1 and CDR2 are MNHEY and SMNVEV (reference sequence). Losses at the gene ends were 6 bases for V and 1 base for J; bases not matched to a gene: 6. The CDR3 spells CASRKNRGSYEQYF. Written as DNA, the CDR3 is TGTGCCAGCAGGAAGAACAGGGGATCCTACGAGCAGTACTTC.

This clone was counted only a few times. J is TRBJ1-1 and V is TRBV2, with D possibly being TRBD1 (6 bases). Trimming stripped 4 bases from V and 10 bases from J, with 22 bases between. The CDR3 extends over 15 amino acids. CDR1 and CDR2 from the germline V gene are SNHLY and FYNNEI. The CDR3 here is CASSGIRDTKRAAFF. In DNA form, the CDR3 reads TGTGCCAGCAGTGGAATCCGGGACACCAAGAGGGCAGCTTTCTTT.

The chain links TRBV10-1 to TRBJ1-2, with D unclear. V shed 8 bases and J shed 0 bases, with 13 bases lying between them. Germline V gene data show CDR1 as WNHNN and CDR2 as SYGVQD (reference sequence). The length of the CDR3 is 14 residues. CDR3 sequence: CASVDCRPNYGYTF. In DNA, the CDR3 is TGCGCCAGCGTTGACTGCCGACCTAACTATGGCTACACCTTC.

This clone occurred a few times. The chain employs TRBV7-6 and TRBJ2-7; 7 bases agree with TRBD1. V was pared by 6 bases and J by 2 bases, with 10 bases of the junction left unmatched. CDR3 length: 15 residues. CDR1 is SGHVS, CDR2 FNYEAQ, per germline. The CDR3 region has the DNA TGTGCCAGCAGACTAAGTACAGGGGCCGCCTACGAGCAGTACTTC. The encoded protein is CASRLSTGAAYEQYF.

The V gene is TRBV4-1, the J gene TRBJ1-6; 7 bases are shared with TRBD1. The CDR3 sequence is 15 residues long. CDR1 and CDR2 (germline): MGHRA, YSYEKL. After removal of 3 bases from V and 5 bases from J, the junction contained 4 bases not matched to a gene. In DNA form, the CDR3 reads TGCGCCAGCAGCCACTACGGGACAGATAATTCACCCCTCCACTTT. Protein sequence: CASSHYGTDNSPLHF.